This is a list of T cell receptor beta chains from one sample in a study of breast tumors, draining lymph nodes, adjacent tissues. TCRdb reanalysed the multiplex PCR reads using MiXCR and keeps one entry per CDR3 protein. This sample has approximately 90,000 distinct CDR3 sequences, with approximately 29% found just once. The sample comprised axillary lymph node tissue. These TCRs come from a female donor with breast cancer. Some clones in this sample may be carry-over from other donors' samples. CDR3s include the opening cysteine and the closing phenylalanine or tryptophan. Each record gives: V gene, J gene, CDR3 protein.

V gene: TRBV7-9
J gene: TRBJ1-6
CDR3 protein: CASSSTDRGQQSPLHF

V gene: TRBV7-3
J gene: TRBJ1-4
CDR3 protein: CASSLDPNNNEKLFF

V gene: TRBV11-3
J gene: TRBJ2-1
CDR3 protein: CASSARTKHANEQFF

V gene: TRBV4-3
J gene: TRBJ2-3
CDR3 protein: CASSQDLGGGGPDTQYF

V gene: TRBV6-6
J gene: TRBJ2-7
CDR3 protein: CASGSGTGTYEQYF

V gene: TRBV9
J gene: TRBJ2-1
CDR3 protein: CASFVGGRGEQFF

V gene: TRBV6-6
J gene: TRBJ2-7
CDR3 protein: CASRQGKTYEQYF

V gene: TRBV12-3/TRBV12-4
J gene: TRBJ2-5
CDR3 protein: CASSPQRGGGETQYF

V gene: TRBV6-2/TRBV6-3
J gene: TRBJ1-2
CDR3 protein: CASSYGGRGSGYTF

V gene: TRBV7-8
J gene: TRBJ2-3
CDR3 protein: CASSLRQTDTQYF

V gene: TRBV12-3/TRBV12-4
J gene: TRBJ1-2
CDR3 protein: CASSFGVGQGYGYTF